The next 5 T cell receptor beta chains were all read from a single sample in a study of identical twins' blood T cells. Each CDR3 protein is one row after TCRdb ran MiXCR on the 5' RACE reads. The data show 300,000 to 400,000 distinct CDR3 sequences, around 30% seen once. Sequenced: PBMCs. These receptors originate from a woman aged 18-49 years in good health.

This clonotype was picked up a small number of times. The V call is TRBV7-9, the J call TRBJ2-3; D not certain. The CDR3 is 15 amino acids. The germline V and J ends were trimmed by 5 bases and 6 bases, with 18 bases remaining between them. The germline CDR1 and CDR2 sequences are SEHNR and FQNEAQ (reference sequence). For the CDR3, the DNA is TGTGCCAGCAGCCCAAGCCTCGACACTGCCGATACGCAGTATTTT. Its protein product is CASSPSLDTADTQYF.

This clonotype was detected ten times or more. The rearrangement links TRBV4-2 to TRBJ1-3; D not certain. This CDR3 has 16 residues. Trimming removed 0 bases from V and 4 bases from J, with 13 bases in between. Germline V lookup: CDR1 LGHNA, CDR2 YNFKEQ. The CDR3 nucleotides read TGTGCCAGCAGCCAAGAAGAATCGCTCTCGGGAAACACCATATATTTT. Its protein product is CASSQEESLSGNTIYF.

As to this clonotype: A much larger clone differs by one base, so this may be a read error. V usage is TRBV29-1 and J usage is TRBJ2-7; D may be TRBD2 (5 bases). The CDR3 contains 12 residues. Germline CDR1 is SQVTM and CDR2 is ANQGSEA. V lost 4 bases and J lost 2, with 9 bases in between. Here the CDR3 DNA reads TGCAGCGTTGTCCCTAGCCCCTACGAGCAGTACTTC. It specifies CSVVPSPYEQYF.

The CDR3 sequence: CASSSSTGEKTQYF. For the CDR3, the DNA is TGTGCCAGCAGTTCGTCTACAGGGGAGAAGACCCAGTACTTC. This chain connects TRBV12-3 or TRBV12-4 to TRBJ2-5, with 7 bases lining up with TRBD1. J was trimmed by 6 bases and V by 4 bases; bases with no gene match: 8. The CDR3 has 14 residues.

This clonotype was found a few times. The V and J genes are TRBV2 and TRBJ2-2; maybe TRBD2 (7 bases). CDR3 length: 17 amino acids. V lost 5 bases, J lost 5 bases, and 21 bases lay in between. Germline assignment: CDR1 SNHLY and CDR2 FYNNEI. The chain's CDR3 is CASSFPRRGPITGELFF. CDR3 in DNA: TGTGCCAGCAGTTTTCCCCGGCGGGGGCCTATTACCGGGGAGCTGTTTTTT.